Listed below are T cell receptor beta chains from one sample, sequenced in a study of response to subunit inactivated influenza vaccine. TCRdb processed the RT-PCR reads anew with MiXCR; each CDR3 protein has one entry. The top ten hold roughly a tenth of the sample, which has about 620,000 distinct CDR3 sequences, approximately 12% seen once. Sequences were derived from PBMCs from blood, sampled on the day of vaccination. The receptors come from a man in his fifties or sixties who received an inactivated influenza vaccine. CDR3s include the opening cysteine and the closing phenylalanine or tryptophan. A D gene is named only where the DNA matches it firmly. The size entry is marked missing in some rows and otherwise reads once, few, many or a size class.

TRBJ2-7,few,TRBV7-2,TRBD2,TGTGCCAGCAGCTCCCCGGGAGGGCTTACCTACGAGCAGTACTTC,CASSSPGGLTYEQYF
TRBJ2-1,few,TRBV11-2,TRBD2,TGTGCCAGCAGCTTAGTCCCAAGTAGAACTAGCGAGTACAATGAGCAGTTCTTC,CASSLVPSRTSEYNEQFF
TRBJ1-5,few,TRBV12-3/TRBV12-4,-,TGTGCCAGCAGTTTGGGGGTTGGTGATCAGCCCCAGCATTTT,CASSLGVGDQPQHF
TRBJ2-5,few,TRBV5-1,TRBD2,TGCGCCAGCAGCCGGGGTGTAGCGGGGGTCCCTAAAGAGACCCAGTACTTC,CASSRGVAGVPKETQYF
TRBJ2-7,-,TRBV28,TRBD1,TGTGCCAGCAGTCATCCACCAACCGGGACAGGGTATGTTCAGCAGTACTTC,CASSHPPTGTGYVQQYF
TRBJ2-3,-,TRBV7-2,-,TGTGCCAGCAGCTTAATGGACAGGCAGTATTTT,CASSLMDRQYF
TRBJ2-4,few,TRBV6-5,-,TGTGCCAGCAGTTACGGCAGGGCTGCGGACATTCAGTACTTC,CASSYGRAADIQYF
TRBJ2-7,few,TRBV7-6,-,TGTGCCAGCAGCTTAGCCCCGTCCGGTAGTAGCTCCTACGAGCAGTACTTC,CASSLAPSGSSSYEQYF
TRBJ2-1,-,TRBV6-2/TRBV6-3,TRBD2,TGTGCCAGCAGTTCCCAGCGGGAGAGGATCTACAATGAGCAGTTCTTC,CASSSQRERIYNEQFF
TRBJ2-5,many,TRBV10-3,-,TGTGCCATCAGTGAGCTAGGGGGCCAAGAGACCCAGTACTTC,CAISELGGQETQYF
TRBJ2-7,-,TRBV9,TRBD2,TGTGCCAGCAGCGTTGGGGCTGGTGGACTAGCTGGCGCCCACGAGCAGTACTTC,CASSVGAGGLAGAHEQYF
TRBJ2-1,few,TRBV5-1,-,TGCGCCAGCAGCTTGGAGGCTGGGCAGTTCTTC,CASSLEAGQFF
TRBJ2-5,-,TRBV25-1,-,TGTGCCAGCAGTGAATATTGGGAGACCCAGTACTTC,CASSEYWETQYF
TRBJ1-1,few,TRBV7-6,-,TGTGCCAGCAGCTTAGCTGGGCACACTGAAGCTTTCTTT,CASSLAGHTEAFF
TRBJ1-2,-,TRBV19,TRBD1,TGTGCCAGTAGTCCTCGGGACAGGGGCTACACCTTC,CASSPRDRGYTF
TRBJ2-3,few,TRBV10-3,-,TGTGCCATCAAATCTGGGGATCCGGATACGCAGTATTTT,CAIKSGDPDTQYF
TRBJ2-1,many,TRBV28,TRBD1,TGTGCCACCACGGGTCACGGGACAGGGGGCTACAATGAGCAGTTCTTC,CATTGHGTGGYNEQFF
TRBJ2-7,many,TRBV12-3/TRBV12-4,-,TGTGCCAGCAGTGATGAGGGCTGGCAGGCCAAGGAGCAGTACTTC,CASSDEGWQAKEQYF
TRBJ1-2,-,TRBV24-1,-,TGTGCCACCAGTGGTTCATCCAGGGTGGATGGCTACACCTTC,CATSGSSRVDGYTF
TRBJ2-5,few,TRBV2,TRBD2,TGTGCCAGCAGTGGGGAGGGGGAGACCCAGTACTTC,CASSGEGETQYF
TRBJ2-7,few,TRBV29-1,-,TGCAGCGTTGAATCCGGGCTCCGAAACGAGCAGTACTTC,CSVESGLRNEQYF
TRBJ1-1,-,TRBV9,TRBD1,TGTGCCAGCAGCGAAACCGGGGGAGGGGGCGAAGCTTTCTTT,CASSETGGGGEAFF
TRBJ2-3,-,TRBV6-1,-,TGTGCCAGCACCAGGGGGGGGTACACACATACGCAGTATTTT,CASTRGGYTHTQYF
TRBJ2-5,-,TRBV10-3,-,TGTGCCATAGGCCCCCAAGAGACCCAGTACTTC,CAIGPQETQYF
TRBJ2-1,-,TRBV27,-,TGTGCCAGCAGTCCCTTCCGGACTACGTCCTACAATGAGCAGTTCTTC,CASSPFRTTSYNEQFF
TRBJ1-4,-,TRBV7-2,-,TGTGCCAGCAGCCTGGGGGATTGGGAAAAACTGTTTTTT,CASSLGDWEKLFF
TRBJ2-2,few,TRBV5-1,-,TGCGCCAGCAGCCCCCATACAAGGAACACCGGGGAGCTGTTTTTT,CASSPHTRNTGELFF
TRBJ2-7,-,TRBV13,TRBD2,TGTGCCAGCAGCTTAGGAGCGGGACTCACCTACGAGCAGTACTTC,CASSLGAGLTYEQYF
TRBJ1-5,many,TRBV12-3/TRBV12-4,-,TGTGCCAGCAGTTTAGCCGCGAGCAATCAGCCCCAGCATTTT,CASSLAASNQPQHF
TRBJ1-2,-,TRBV5-1,TRBD1,TGCGCCACCTCACCTTGGACAGGGACGACCTATGGCTACACCTTC,CATSPWTGTTYGYTF
TRBJ2-1,few,TRBV18,TRBD1,TGTGCCAGCTCACCACTATTGGGACAGGGCGGTTTGAATGAGCAGTTCTTC,CASSPLLGQGGLNEQFF
TRBJ2-7,few,TRBV20-1,TRBD1,TGCAGTGCTCGACAGGGGGAGAGCTACGAGCAGTACTTC,CSARQGESYEQYF
TRBJ2-1,-,TRBV4-1,TRBD1,TGCGCCAGCAGCCAAGCCGGGACAGGGGACAATGAGCAGTTCTTC,CASSQAGTGDNEQFF
TRBJ2-5,many,TRBV5-1,TRBD1,TGCGCCAGCAGCTTGTCAGGGGGCCTTATACAGACCCAGTACTTC,CASSLSGGLIQTQYF
TRBJ2-3,-,TRBV3-1,TRBD2,TGTGCCAGCAGCCAAGTCTCTAGCGGGCCAAAAGACGCGCAGTATTTT,CASSQVSSGPKDAQYF
TRBJ2-7,-,TRBV5-1,-,TGCGCCAGCAGCTTGGGGACTATGGGGGGACCTCTCTACGAGCAGTACTTC,CASSLGTMGGPLYEQYF
TRBJ2-5,-,TRBV28,TRBD1,TGTGCCAGCAGTTTAGGGTCCGGGACAGGGGACGAGACCCAGTACTTC,CASSLGSGTGDETQYF
TRBJ1-5,-,TRBV2,-,TGTGCCAGCAGTCCTACACGGACAGTGAGCAATCAGCCCCAGCATTTT,CASSPTRTVSNQPQHF
TRBJ2-1,-,TRBV20-1,TRBD2,TGCAGTGCAAGAGCCCTAGCGGGAGCTCGGAATGAGCAGTTCTTC,CSARALAGARNEQFF
TRBJ2-6,-,TRBV4-2,-,TGTGCCAGCAGCCAAATACGGGGTTCCCTCTCTGGGGCCAACGTCCTGACTTTC,CASSQIRGSLSGANVLTF
TRBJ2-1,-,TRBV11-2,TRBD2,TGTGCCAGCAGCCCCATGTCGGGAGGGTCGGGGCAGTTCTTC,CASSPMSGGSGQFF
TRBJ2-1,few,TRBV12-3/TRBV12-4,TRBD2,TGTGCCAGCAGTGAATGGAGCGGGATCGACAATGAGCAGTTCTTC,CASSEWSGIDNEQFF
TRBJ2-1,-,TRBV5-6,TRBD1,TGTGCCAGCAGCTTTGACAGGGGAATTTACAGTGAGCAGTTCTTC,CASSFDRGIYSEQFF
TRBJ2-7,few,TRBV5-6,-,TGTGCCAGCACCGTAGGTGGCAGGTTTAGCAACGAGCAGTACTTC,CASTVGGRFSNEQYF
TRBJ2-5,few,TRBV10-3,TRBD1,TGTGCCATCAGTGAGTCGGCAGGGGGCGGAAAAGAGACCCAGTACTTC,CAISESAGGGKETQYF
TRBJ2-5,-,TRBV6-1,-,TGTGCCAGCAGTGAAGAACGAATAAAGCGAGAGACCCAGTACTTC,CASSEERIKRETQYF
TRBJ2-2,-,TRBV7-2,-,TGTGCCAGCAGAGGACCGGGCGGCGGGGAGCTGTTTTTT,CASRGPGGGELFF
TRBJ2-1,-,TRBV24-1,TRBD1,TGTGCCACCAGTGATAGTCGGGACAGGACTTTCCCTAATGAGCAGTTCTTC,CATSDSRDRTFPNEQFF
TRBJ2-7,-,TRBV20-1,-,TGCAGCCAATCGGGGGACTCCTACGAGCAGTACTTC,CSQSGDSYEQYF
TRBJ1-1,many,TRBV28,-,TGTGCCAGCAGTTGGGTGGGAGCCACTGAAGCTTTCTTT,CASSWVGATEAFF
TRBJ2-7,-,TRBV11-2,-,TGTGCCAGCAGCTTAGATACCGGGACAACTTACGAGCAGTACTTC,CASSLDTGTTYEQYF
TRBJ2-3,few,TRBV5-1,TRBD2,TGCGCCAGCAGCCCTGGACTAGCGGGAAAGGATACGCAGTATTTT,CASSPGLAGKDTQYF
TRBJ1-1,few,TRBV7-3,-,TGTGCCAGCAGAATGGGGCACGCGAACACTGAAGCTTTCTTT,CASRMGHANTEAFF
TRBJ2-7,-,TRBV4-1,-,TGCGCCAGCAGCCAAGATGCCCACCGGAGCTCCTACGAGCAGTACTTC,CASSQDAHRSSYEQYF
TRBJ2-7,-,TRBV7-2,-,TGTGCCAGCAGCCCCGGGGTGGGGGGCCTCCTGATCTACGAGCAGTACTTC,CASSPGVGGLLIYEQYF
TRBJ2-3,-,TRBV11-1,TRBD1,TGTGCCAGCAGCTCCCCTAGAAGGTTGGGACAGACCCCCGGAGATACGCAGTATTTT,CASSSPRRLGQTPGDTQYF
TRBJ2-1,-,TRBV28,-,TGTGCCAGCAGTCCCCTTGAGGCCGGCCCCAATGAGCAGTTCTTC,CASSPLEAGPNEQFF
TRBJ2-3,-,TRBV12-3/TRBV12-4,-,TGTGCCAGCAGTTTCGACCACGTACTCACAGATACGCAGTATTTT,CASSFDHVLTDTQYF
TRBJ2-1,many,TRBV7-2,TRBD2,TGTGCCAGCAGCTTAAGCGGGGTATACAATGAGCAGTTCTTC,CASSLSGVYNEQFF
TRBJ2-3,-,TRBV7-2,TRBD2,TGTGCCAGCCACAGAGGACTAGCGGGGCCTACAGATACGCAGTATTTT,CASHRGLAGPTDTQYF